The sequence of this T cell receptor beta chain was determined in a study of T cells after yellow fever vaccination. About the research overall: The fractions with low cell numbers were processed using SMART-Seq v4 Ultra Low Input.

General observations from the study: A small proportion of clonotypes was detected in both the CD4 and CD8 compartments.

The study made its TCR cDNA through 5'RACE template switching. That step introduced a universal primer site along with UMIs. MiXCR was run by TCRdb on the 5' RACE reads, yielding one entry per CDR3 protein. The repertoire consists of some 290,000 distinct CDR3 sequences, with 9.5% to 12% occurring once and the leading ten covering roughly 3%. A word on this clonotype: The antigen remains unidentified.

V shed 2 bases and J shed 6 bases, with 11 bases lying between them. CDR1 LGHDT and CDR2 YNNKEL come from the germline V gene (reference sequence). CDR3 size: 14 residues. The starting material was CD4+ T cells sorted from PBMCs, obtained 45 days after the yellow fever booster vaccination. V usage is TRBV3-1 and J usage is TRBJ1-5; TRBD1 is a possible D gene (5 bases). This sequence originates from a man aged 18-30 years who received the YFV17D yellow fever vaccine. CDR3 DNA sequence: TGTGCCAGCAGCCAACAAAGGGGAGGTCAGCCCCAGCATTTT. This gives the protein CASSQQRGGQPQHF.